This T cell receptor (beta chain) came from a study of blood T cells in healthy people across ages. General study results and limits: The lack of PBMC sorting stopped any conclusive naive versus antigen-experienced comparison. It was not known whether donors were CMV positive (a possible confounder of expanded clonotype changes). Donors of long life had a larger count of naive CD4+ cells and greater diversity than aged donors.

PCR was performed a second time for about 7 to 12 cycles using a sample-barcoded 5' primer and a J-beta primer mix. Template switching added a 12-random-nucleotide identifier to every cDNA molecule. TCRdb re-derived calls from the 5' RACE reads in MiXCR, one entry per CDR3 protein. The profile shows over 600,000 distinct CDR3 sequences, more than 35% of them singletons. Concerning this clonotype itself: The target antigen is unknown.

This sequence was found in an elderly man in good health. The sample comprised blood.

CDR3 in DNA: TGTGCCAGCAGTCAGACAGGAGAGTTCTACAATGAGCAGTTCTTC. It yields the protein CASSQTGEFYNEQFF. The chain employs TRBV6-4 and TRBJ2-1, with D maybe TRBD1 (6 bases). This CDR3 has 15 residues. Germline V gives CDR1 MRHNA, CDR2 SNTAGT. Trimming left V 5 bases short and J 3 bases short, with 14 bases between.